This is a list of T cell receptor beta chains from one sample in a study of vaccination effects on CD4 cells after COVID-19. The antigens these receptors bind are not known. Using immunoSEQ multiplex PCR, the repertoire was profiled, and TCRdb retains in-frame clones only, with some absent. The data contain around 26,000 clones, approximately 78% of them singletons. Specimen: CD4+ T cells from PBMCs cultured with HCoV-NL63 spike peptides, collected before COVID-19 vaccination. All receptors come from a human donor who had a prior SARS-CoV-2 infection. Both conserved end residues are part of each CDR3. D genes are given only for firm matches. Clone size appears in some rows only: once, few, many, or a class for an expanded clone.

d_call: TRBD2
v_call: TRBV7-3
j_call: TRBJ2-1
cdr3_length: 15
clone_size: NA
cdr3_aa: CASSPGGAAYNEQFF
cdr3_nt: TGTGCCAGCAGCCCGGGGGGGGCAGCTTACAATGAGCAGTTCTTC

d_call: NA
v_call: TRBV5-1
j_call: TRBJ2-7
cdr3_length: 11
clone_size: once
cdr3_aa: CASTDYDEQYF
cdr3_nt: TGCGCCAGCACGGATTACGACGAGCAGTACTTC

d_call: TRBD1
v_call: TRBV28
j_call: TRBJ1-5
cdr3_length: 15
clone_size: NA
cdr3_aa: CASSKRTGGNQPQHF
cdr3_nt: TGTGCCAGCAGTAAGAGGACAGGGGGCAATCAGCCCCAGCATTTT

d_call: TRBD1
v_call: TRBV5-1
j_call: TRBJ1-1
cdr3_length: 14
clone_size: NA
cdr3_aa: CASNPTGGFTEAFF
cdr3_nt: TGCGCCAGCAACCCAACAGGGGGCTTCACTGAAGCTTTCTTT

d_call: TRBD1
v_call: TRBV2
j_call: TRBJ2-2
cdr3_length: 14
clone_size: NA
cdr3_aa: CASRRDRGSGELFF
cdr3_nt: TGTGCCAGCAGGAGGGACAGGGGATCCGGGGAGCTGTTTTTT

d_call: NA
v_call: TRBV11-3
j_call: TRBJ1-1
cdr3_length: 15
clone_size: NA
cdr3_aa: CASSLELNSITEAFF
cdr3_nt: TGTGCCAGCAGCTTAGAACTCAACAGTATCACTGAAGCTTTCTTT

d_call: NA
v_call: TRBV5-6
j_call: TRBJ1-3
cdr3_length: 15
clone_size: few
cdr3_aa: CASSLVVGPGNTIYF
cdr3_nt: TGTGCCAGCAGCTTGGTGGTGGGGCCGGGAAACACCATATATTTT

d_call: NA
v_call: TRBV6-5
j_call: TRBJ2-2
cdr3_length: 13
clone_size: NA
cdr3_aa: CASRRGASGELFF
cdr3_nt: TGTGCCAGCCGTAGAGGAGCCTCCGGGGAGCTGTTTTTT

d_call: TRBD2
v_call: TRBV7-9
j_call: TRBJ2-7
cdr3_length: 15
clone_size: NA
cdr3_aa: CASSPTSGRAYEQYF
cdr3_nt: TGTGCCAGCAGCCCCACTAGCGGGAGGGCCTACGAGCAGTACTTC

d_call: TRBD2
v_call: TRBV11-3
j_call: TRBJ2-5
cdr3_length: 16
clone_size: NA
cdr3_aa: CASSLEGLAIEETQYF
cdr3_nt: TGTGCCAGCAGCTTAGAAGGACTAGCGATAGAAGAGACCCAGTACTTC

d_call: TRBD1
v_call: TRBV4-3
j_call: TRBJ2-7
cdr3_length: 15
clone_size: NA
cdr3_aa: CASSQARTGDYEQYF
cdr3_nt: TGCGCCAGCAGCCAAGCGCGGACAGGGGACTACGAGCAGTACTTC

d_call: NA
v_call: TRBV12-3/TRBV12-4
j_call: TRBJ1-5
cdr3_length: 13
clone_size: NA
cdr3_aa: CASRRRVDQPQHF
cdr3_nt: TGTGCCAGCAGACGACGGGTGGATCAGCCCCAGCATTTT

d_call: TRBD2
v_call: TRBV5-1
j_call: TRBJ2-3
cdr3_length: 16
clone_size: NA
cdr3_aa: CASSIGLAGGTDTQYF
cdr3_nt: TGCGCCAGCAGCATCGGACTAGCGGGGGGTACAGATACGCAGTATTTT

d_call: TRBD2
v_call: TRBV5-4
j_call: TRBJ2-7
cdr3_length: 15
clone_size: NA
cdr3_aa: CASSFLAGGPNEQYF
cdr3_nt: TGTGCCAGCAGCTTCCTAGCGGGGGGGCCTAACGAGCAGTACTTC

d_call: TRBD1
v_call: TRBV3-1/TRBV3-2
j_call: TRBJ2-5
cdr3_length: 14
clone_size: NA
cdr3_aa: CASSRGQGQETQYF
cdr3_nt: TGTGCCAGCAGCAGGGGACAGGGGCAAGAGACCCAGTACTTC

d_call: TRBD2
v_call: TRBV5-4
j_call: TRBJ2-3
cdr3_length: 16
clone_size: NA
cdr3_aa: CASSLYAGGRTDTQYF
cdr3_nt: TGTGCCAGCAGCTTGTATGCGGGAGGGCGGACAGATACGCAGTATTTT

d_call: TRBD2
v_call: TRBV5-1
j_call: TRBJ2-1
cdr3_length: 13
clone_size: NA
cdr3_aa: CASSLEPSGSRFF
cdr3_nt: TGCGCCAGCAGCTTGGAACCTAGCGGGAGTAGGTTCTTC

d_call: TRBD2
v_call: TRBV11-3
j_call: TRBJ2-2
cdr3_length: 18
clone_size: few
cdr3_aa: CASSFPGLADLNTGELFF
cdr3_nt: TGTGCCAGCAGCTTCCCGGGACTAGCGGACCTGAACACCGGGGAGCTGTTTTTT

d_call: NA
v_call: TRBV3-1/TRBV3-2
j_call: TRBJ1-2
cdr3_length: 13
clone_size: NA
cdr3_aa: CASSQGGVYGYTF
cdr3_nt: TGTGCCAGCAGCCAAGGGGGGGTCTATGGCTACACCTTC

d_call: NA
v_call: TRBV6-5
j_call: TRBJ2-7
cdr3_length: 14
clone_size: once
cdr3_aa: CASSYLGRMGEQYF
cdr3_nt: TGTGCCAGCAGTTACTTGGGGAGAATGGGCGAGCAGTACTTC

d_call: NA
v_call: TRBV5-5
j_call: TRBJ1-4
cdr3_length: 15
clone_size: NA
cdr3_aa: CASSLEGSKGEKLFF
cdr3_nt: TGTGCCAGCAGCTTGGAGGGGTCAAAAGGCGAAAAACTGTTTTTT

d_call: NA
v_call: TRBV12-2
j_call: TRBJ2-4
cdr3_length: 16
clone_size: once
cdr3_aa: CASRLGMTLAKNIQYF
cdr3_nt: TGTGCAAGTCGCTTAGGTATGACACTAGCCAAAAACATTCAGTACTTC

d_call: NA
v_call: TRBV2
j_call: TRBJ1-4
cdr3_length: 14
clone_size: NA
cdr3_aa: CASGRGPTNEKLFF
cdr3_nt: TGTGCCAGCGGCAGGGGTCCTACGAATGAAAAACTGTTTTTT

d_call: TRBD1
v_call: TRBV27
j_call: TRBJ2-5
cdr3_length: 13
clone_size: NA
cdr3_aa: CASSEQGAETQYF
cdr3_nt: TGTGCCAGCAGTGAACAGGGGGCTGAGACCCAGTACTTC

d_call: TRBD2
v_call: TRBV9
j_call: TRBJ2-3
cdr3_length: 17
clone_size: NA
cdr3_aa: CASSFAGGAVWTDTQYF
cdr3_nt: TGTGCCAGCAGCTTCGCGGGAGGTGCGGTGTGGACAGATACGCAGTATTTT

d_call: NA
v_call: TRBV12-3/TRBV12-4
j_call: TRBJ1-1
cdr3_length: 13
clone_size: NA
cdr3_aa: CASSPSRYTEAFF
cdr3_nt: TGTGCCAGCAGTCCCTCCAGGTATACTGAAGCTTTCTTT

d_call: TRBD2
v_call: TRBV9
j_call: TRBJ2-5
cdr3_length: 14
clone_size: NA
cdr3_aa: CASSVVPGGETQYF
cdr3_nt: TGTGCCAGCAGCGTAGTGCCGGGGGGGGAGACCCAGTACTTC

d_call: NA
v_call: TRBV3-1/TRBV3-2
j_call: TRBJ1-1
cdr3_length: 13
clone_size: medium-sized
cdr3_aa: CASGYQGLTEAFF
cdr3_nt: TGTGCCAGCGGGTATCAAGGGCTCACTGAAGCTTTCTTT

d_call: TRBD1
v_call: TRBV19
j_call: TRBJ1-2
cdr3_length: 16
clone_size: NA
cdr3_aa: CASSIEGTGGDYGYTF
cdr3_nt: TGTGCCAGTAGTATAGAAGGGACAGGGGGCGACTATGGCTACACCTTC

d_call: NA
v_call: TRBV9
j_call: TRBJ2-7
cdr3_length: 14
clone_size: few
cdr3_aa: CASSVAGYSYEQYF
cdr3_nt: TGTGCCAGCAGCGTAGCGGGGTACTCCTACGAGCAGTACTTC

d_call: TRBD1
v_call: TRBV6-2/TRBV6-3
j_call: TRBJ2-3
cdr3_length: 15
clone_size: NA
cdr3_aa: CASSSVDRGTDTQYF
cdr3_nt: TGTGCCAGCAGTTCCGTAGACAGGGGGACAGATACGCAGTATTTT

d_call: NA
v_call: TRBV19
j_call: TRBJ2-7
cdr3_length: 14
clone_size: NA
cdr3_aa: CASSIRTGSYEQYF
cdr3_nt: TGTGCCAGTAGTATCAGGACCGGCTCCTACGAGCAGTACTTC